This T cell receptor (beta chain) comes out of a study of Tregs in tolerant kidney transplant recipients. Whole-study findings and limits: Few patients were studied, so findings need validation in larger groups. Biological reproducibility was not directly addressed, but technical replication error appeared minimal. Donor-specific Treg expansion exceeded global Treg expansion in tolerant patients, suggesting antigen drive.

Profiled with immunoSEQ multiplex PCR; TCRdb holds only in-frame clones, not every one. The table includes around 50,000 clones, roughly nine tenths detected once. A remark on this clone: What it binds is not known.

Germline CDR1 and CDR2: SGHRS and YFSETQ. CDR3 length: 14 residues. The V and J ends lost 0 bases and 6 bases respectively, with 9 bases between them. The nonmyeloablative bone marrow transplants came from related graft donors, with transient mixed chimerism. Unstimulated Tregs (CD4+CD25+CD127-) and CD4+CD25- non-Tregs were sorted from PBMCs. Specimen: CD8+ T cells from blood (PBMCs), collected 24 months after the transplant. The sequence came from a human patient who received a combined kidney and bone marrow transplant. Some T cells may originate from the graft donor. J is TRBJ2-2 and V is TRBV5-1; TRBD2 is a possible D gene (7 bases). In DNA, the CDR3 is TGCGCCAGCAGCTTGGCCGGGGGGCCCGGGGAGCTGTTTTTT. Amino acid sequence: CASSLAGGPGELFF.